This TCR beta chain originates from a study of blood T cell repertoires in COVID-19. Germline V gene data show CDR1 as KGHSH and CDR2 as LQKENI. Trimming cost V 3 bases and J 3 bases, with 8 bases left between them. The CDR3 contains 13 residues. Original analysis: Estimation of nucleated cell counts relied on the amplification of reference gene primers. The repertoire was sequenced with immunoSEQ multiplex PCR; TCRdb's copy has only in-frame clones and lacks some. Clonal size and the V and J genes are those of that table, whereas D and trimming came from the DNA. The table lists approximately 80,000 clones, 78% of them singletons.

V is TRBV18 and J is TRBJ2-5, with D perhaps matching TRBD1 (5 bases). The sequenced material came from peripheral blood. The receptor was derived from a human donor in a cohort sampled during active COVID-19. CDR3 nucleotide sequence: TGTGCCAGCTCACCGCAGGGTAAAGAGACCCAGTACTTC. This encodes CASSPQGKETQYF.